A single TCR beta chain is shown here with its context. 5' RACE with UMI labels generated the TRB cDNA libraries. TCRdb reprocessed the 5' RACE reads and stores each CDR3 protein as one record, lacking DNA. The table lists about 43,000 distinct CDR3 sequences. These data originate in a study of CXCR3-negative and CXCR3-positive naive CD8 T cells. Turning to the study itself: Per-library TRB read counts averaged about 1.5 +/- 0.3 million, adding up to 130 million to 150 million in total.

CDR1 and CDR2 (germline): SQVTM, ANQGSEA. CDR3 length equals 11 residues. Sequenced: memory CD8+ T cells from blood. The receptor comes from a human donor in good health. Some clones in this sample may be carry-over from other donors' samples. The chain carries TRBV29-1 and TRBJ2-7. The CDR3 sequence is CSVRAPYEQYF.